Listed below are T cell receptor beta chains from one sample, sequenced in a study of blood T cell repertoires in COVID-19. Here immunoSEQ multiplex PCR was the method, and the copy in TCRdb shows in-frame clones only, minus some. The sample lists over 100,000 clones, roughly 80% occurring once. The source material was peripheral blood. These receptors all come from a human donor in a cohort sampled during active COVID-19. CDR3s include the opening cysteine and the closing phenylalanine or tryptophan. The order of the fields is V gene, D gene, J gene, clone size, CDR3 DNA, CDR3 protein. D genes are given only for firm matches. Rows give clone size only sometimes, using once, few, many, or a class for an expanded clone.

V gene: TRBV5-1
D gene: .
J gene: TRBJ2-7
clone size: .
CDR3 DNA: TGCGCCAGCAGCGGGCCGGGCAGGGACTGGTACGAGCAGTACTTC
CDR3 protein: CASSGPGRDWYEQYF

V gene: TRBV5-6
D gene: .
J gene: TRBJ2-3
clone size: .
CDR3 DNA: TGTGCCAGCAGCCCAAGCACAGATACGCAGTATTTT
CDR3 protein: CASSPSTDTQYF

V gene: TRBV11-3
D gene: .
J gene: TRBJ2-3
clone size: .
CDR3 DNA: TGTGCCAGCAGCTTAGGTCTCCAGGGGAATACGCAGTATTTT
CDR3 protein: CASSLGLQGNTQYF

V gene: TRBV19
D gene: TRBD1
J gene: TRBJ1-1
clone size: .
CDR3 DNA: TGTGCCAGTAGTACGCAGGGGGCTCTGGGTTCTGAAGCTTTCTTT
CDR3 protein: CASSTQGALGSEAFF

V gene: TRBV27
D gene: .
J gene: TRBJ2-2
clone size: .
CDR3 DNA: TGTGCCAGCAGGCGGGGCACCGGGGAGCTGTTTTTT
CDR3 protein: CASRRGTGELFF

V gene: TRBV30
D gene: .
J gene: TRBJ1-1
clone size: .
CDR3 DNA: TGTGCCTGGGCGGGGGGTTCTGTCAACACTGAAGCTTTCTTT
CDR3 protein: CAWAGGSVNTEAFF

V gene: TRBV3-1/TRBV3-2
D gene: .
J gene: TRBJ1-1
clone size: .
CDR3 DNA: TGTGCCAGCAGCCCTGGGGGGACTGAAGCTTTCTTT
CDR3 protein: CASSPGGTEAFF

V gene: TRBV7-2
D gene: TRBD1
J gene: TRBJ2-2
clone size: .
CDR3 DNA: TGTGCCAGCAGCTGGGGGACAGGGTATTTTCGCGGGGAGCTGTTTTTT
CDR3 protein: CASSWGTGYFRGELFF

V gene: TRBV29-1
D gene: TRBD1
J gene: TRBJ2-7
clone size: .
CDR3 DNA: TGCAGCGTCCCAACGGGACAGGGGGCGCAGGAGCAGTACTTC
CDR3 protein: CSVPTGQGAQEQYF

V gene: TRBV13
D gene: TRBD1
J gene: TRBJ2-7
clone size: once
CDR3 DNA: TGTGCCAGCAGCCCTAGGGAGGACAGGGGGCGCAACGAGCAGTACTTC
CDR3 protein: CASSPREDRGRNEQYF

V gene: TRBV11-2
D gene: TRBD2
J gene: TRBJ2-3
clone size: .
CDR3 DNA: TGTGCCAGCAGCTCAAACCTAGCGGGAGGTGGAGCAGATACGCAGTATTTT
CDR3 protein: CASSSNLAGGGADTQYF

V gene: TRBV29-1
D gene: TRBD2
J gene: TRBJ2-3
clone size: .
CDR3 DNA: TGCAGCGTTGTAGCGGGGGCCCGCACAGATACGCAGTATTTT
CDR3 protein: CSVVAGARTDTQYF

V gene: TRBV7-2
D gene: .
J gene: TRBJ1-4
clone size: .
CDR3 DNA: TGTGCCAGCAGCTTAGGCGGTCAGACTGATGAAAAACTGTTTTTT
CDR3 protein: CASSLGGQTDEKLFF

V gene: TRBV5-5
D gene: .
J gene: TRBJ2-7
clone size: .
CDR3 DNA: TGTGCCAGCAGCCGCGCCCCACAGGGTTCGTACGAGCAGTACTTC
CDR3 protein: CASSRAPQGSYEQYF

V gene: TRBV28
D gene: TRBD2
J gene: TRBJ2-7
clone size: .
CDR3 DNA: TGTGCCAGCACCCAGGGGCTAGCGGGAGTATACGAGCAGTACTTC
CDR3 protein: CASTQGLAGVYEQYF

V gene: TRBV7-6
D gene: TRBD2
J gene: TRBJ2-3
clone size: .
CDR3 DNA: TGTGCCAGCAGCGGTCCGATGGGAGGGGTCAGCACAGATACGCAGTATTTT
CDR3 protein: CASSGPMGGVSTDTQYF

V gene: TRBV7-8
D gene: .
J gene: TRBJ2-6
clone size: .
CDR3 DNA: TGTGCCAGCAGCTTCATGCGACAGAGTGGGGCCAACGTCCTGACTTTC
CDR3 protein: CASSFMRQSGANVLTF

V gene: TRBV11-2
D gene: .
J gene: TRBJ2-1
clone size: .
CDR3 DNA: TGTGCCAGCAGCTTAGTGCGGGCCCTCTACAATGAGCAGTTCTTC
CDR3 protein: CASSLVRALYNEQFF

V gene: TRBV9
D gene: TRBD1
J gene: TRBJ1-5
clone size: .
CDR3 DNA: TGTGCCAGCAGCGACGGACAGGACAATCAGCCCCAGCATTTT
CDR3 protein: CASSDGQDNQPQHF

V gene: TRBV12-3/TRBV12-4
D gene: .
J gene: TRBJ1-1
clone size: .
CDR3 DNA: TGTGCCAGCAGTTTAGGGGGAGGACCCGAAGCTTTCTTT
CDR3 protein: CASSLGGGPEAFF